These T cell receptor beta chains were read from a single sample in a study of cytomegalovirus exposure and HLA in healthy donors. Data came from immunoSEQ multiplex PCR; TCRdb stores just in-frame clones and leaves some out. The data show 100,000 to 150,000 clones, with less than 85% seen just once and 1% held by the top ten. What was sequenced was PBMCs. The receptors originated from a man aged 35 to 55 in good health and CMV-seronegative. Both conserved end residues are part of each CDR3. Clone size, where shown, is once, few, many, or a class for clones that have expanded.

NA	TRBV2	CASSVSPPGTNEKLFF
NA	TRBV6-1	CASSQGMNTEAFF
few	TRBV5-1	CASSYVPGGNIQYF
NA	TRBV5-4	CASRKTSGGYNEQFF
NA	TRBV28	CASSRANTQYF
NA	TRBV28	CASSLWGGYGYTF
few	TRBV19	CASSIRGQGATYSNQPQHF
once	TRBV5-6	CASSLLASGANVLTF
NA	TRBV6-1	CASSFSIEMETQYF
few	TRBV9	CASSPDGSGRTDTQYF
NA	TRBV5-4	CASSLPEGGQETQYF
NA	TRBV5-8	CASSSRADGTAPSNQPQHF
NA	TRBV5-5	CASSLVGSSYNEQFF
once	TRBV6-5	CASSYGGTGGDGYTF
NA	TRBV6-6	CASIPDRGYEQYF
NA	TRBV7-8	CASSLIQGQGEQYF
NA	TRBV14	CASSQDRAGGGTDTQYF
once	TRBV5-1	CASSLALGNTGELFF
once	TRBV4-1	CASSQGPYEQYF
NA	TRBV6-1	CASTLVAYNEQFF
NA	TRBV29-1	CSVGPPGNGETQYF
NA	TRBV4-1	CASSQSRDYQNQQFF
once	TRBV6-6	CASNRVNQPQHF
few	TRBV6-6	CASSNGQDRLWYGYTF
NA	TRBV19	CASSMNRNTGELFF
few	TRBV5-1	CASSLGQESQPQHF
NA	TRBV10-3	CAISGDATSGRATPYTDTQYF
NA	TRBV6-5	CASKPDGGFFEQYF
NA	TRBV19	CASSKITPTKMGEKLFF
once	TRBV7-8	CASSARDRADYGYTF
NA	TRBV2	CASSERDRVGYGYTF
NA	TRBV5-4	CASSHDRSGYEQYF
once	TRBV7-9	CASSFDRGRVDYGYTF
NA	TRBV6-5	CASSYSLAPGTYEQYF
NA	TRBV7-8	CASSFGLAGGANTGELFF
NA	TRBV2	CASSEYGALTGGSQETQYF
once	TRBV19	CATKTGGTQYF
NA	TRBV7-7	CASSLTSGGSQETQYF
NA	TRBV2	CASITSGGAGDTQYF
NA	TRBV7-3	CASSLGQGAGEETQYF
NA	TRBV10-3	CAISEPDRGFEAFF